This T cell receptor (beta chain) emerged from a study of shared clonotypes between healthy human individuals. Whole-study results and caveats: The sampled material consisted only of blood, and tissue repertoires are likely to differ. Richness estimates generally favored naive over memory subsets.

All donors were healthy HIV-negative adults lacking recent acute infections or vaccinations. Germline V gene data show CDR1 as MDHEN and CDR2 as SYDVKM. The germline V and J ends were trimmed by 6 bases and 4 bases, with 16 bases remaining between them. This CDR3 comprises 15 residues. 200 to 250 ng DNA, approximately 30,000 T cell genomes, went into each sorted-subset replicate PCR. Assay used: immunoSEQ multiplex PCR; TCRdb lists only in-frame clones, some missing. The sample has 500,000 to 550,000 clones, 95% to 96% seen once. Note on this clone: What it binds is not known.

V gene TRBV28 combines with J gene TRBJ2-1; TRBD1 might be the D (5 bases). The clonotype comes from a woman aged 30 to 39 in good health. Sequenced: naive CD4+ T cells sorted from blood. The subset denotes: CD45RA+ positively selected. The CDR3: CASRWGRVGYNEQFF. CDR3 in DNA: TGTGCCAGCAGGTGGGGCAGGGTGGGATACAATGAGCAGTTCTTC.